This T cell receptor (beta chain) stems from a study of shared clonotypes between healthy human individuals. The naive CD8 subset, CD45RO-negative cells positively selected for CCR7, excluded terminally differentiated effector memory CD45RA+ cells. Sequenced by immunoSEQ multiplex PCR; TCRdb stores in-frame clones only, minus some. The table shows around 1.9 million clones, with about 92% occurring only once. The source of this sequence is a man aged 18 to 30 in good health. Some clones in this sample may be carry-over from other donors' samples. What was sequenced was naive CD8+ T cells from PBMCs.

CDR3 residues: CASNVSGGRAWVDHNEQFF. The CDR3 DNA is TGTGCCAGCAATGTTTCGGGCGGGAGGGCCTGGGTGGATCACAATGAGCAGTTCTTC. The chain links TRBV28 to TRBJ2-1; 9 bases agree with TRBD2. This CDR3 is built from 19 residues. After removal of 7 bases from V and 5 bases from J, the junction contained 21 bases not matched to a gene. Germline CDR1 is MDHEN and CDR2 is SYDVKM.